Each of the 32 T cell receptor beta chains below was sequenced from the same sample in a study of blood T cells in healthy people across ages. Together with a sample-barcoded 5' primer, a J-beta primer mix was included in a second PCR lasting about 6 to 11 cycles. TCRdb used MiXCR to reprocess the 5' RACE reads, holding one entry per CDR3 protein. The sample yields roughly 800,000 distinct CDR3 sequences, roughly 64% seen once. What was sequenced was blood. The origin of the receptors is a man in his thirties or forties in good health.

The chain carries TRBV4-3 and TRBJ2-2, with TRBD2 as a possible D gene (5 bases). V was shortened by 0 bases and J by 4 bases, with 21 bases between the two germline ends. This CDR3 comprises 19 residues. The germline V gene has CDR1 LGHNA and CDR2 YSLEER. CDR3 sequence reads: CASSQDHLGLGGATGELFF. CDR3 bases: TGCGCCAGCAGCCAAGATCATCTTGGGCTAGGAGGAGCCACCGGGGAGCTGTTTTTT.

This clonotype was found a few times. The gene calls are TRBV7-2 and TRBJ2-5; the D gene is possibly TRBD1 (6 bases). Trimming cost V 5 bases and J 2 bases, with 9 bases left between them. The germline gives CDR1 SGHTA, CDR2 FQGNSA. This CDR3 is built from 13 residues. The CDR3 nucleotides read TGTGCCAGCAGCCACGGACAGCAAGAGACCCAGTACTTC. This gives the protein CASSHGQQETQYF.

The chain employs TRBV5-5 and TRBJ1-2; TRBD1 is a possible D gene (5 bases). Trimming took 5 bases from V and 1 from J, leaving 15 bases between them. The V gene's germline CDR1 is SGHKS and CDR2 YYEKEE (reference sequence). The CDR3 totals 15 residues. The CDR3: CASRIPGPNNYGYTF. CDR3 sequence (DNA): TGTGCCAGCAGAATACCGGGGCCTAATAACTATGGCTACACCTTC.

The V call is TRBV5-1, the J call TRBJ1-6, with D uncertain. Trimming took off 2 bases at V and 7 bases at J, with 13 bases between the two ends. The CDR3 contains 15 residues. The germline V gene has CDR1 SGHRS and CDR2 YFSETQ. CDR3 DNA: TGCGCCAGCAGCTTAGAAGCAGGCCGGAATTCACCCCTCCACTTT. Protein: CASSLEAGRNSPLHF. Complete variable domain (other parts from reference TRBV5-1 and TRBJ1-6): KAGVTQTPRYLIKTRGQQVTLSCSPISGHRSVSWYQQTPGQGLQFLFEYFSETQRNKGNFPGRFSGRQFSNSRSEMNVSTLELGDSALYLCASSLEAGRNSPLHFGNGTRLTVT.

The rearrangement uses TRBV6-4 and TRBJ2-4; D is unclear. Per germline, CDR1 MRHNA and CDR2 SNTAGT. This CDR3 is built from 14 residues. V shed 3 bases and J shed 7 bases, with 13 bases lying between them. CDR3 nucleotide sequence: TGTGCCAGCAGTGAAGGATTTCGTTCGAACATTCAGTACTTC. The encoded protein is CASSEGFRSNIQYF.

The J gene is TRBJ1-2, the V gene TRBV20-1; 8 bases fit TRBD1. CDR3 length: 15 residues. Unmatched junction bases numbered 4, after V lost 1 base and J lost 0 bases. CDR1 and CDR2 from the germline V gene are DFQATT and SNEGSKA (reference sequence). The CDR3, as DNA: TGCAGTGCTAGAGGGAGACAGGGGACTAACTATGGCTACACCTTC. It yields the protein CSARGRQGTNYGYTF.

V usage is TRBV11-1 and J usage is TRBJ2-1; 12 bases agree with TRBD2. J gave up 7 bases and V 4 bases, and 5 bases lay outside the gene matches. Germline V gives CDR1 SGHAT, CDR2 FQDESV (reference sequence). CDR3 length: 15 residues. DNA for the CDR3: TGTGCCAGCAGCTCAGGACTAGCGGGGAATAATGAGCAGTTCTTC. Protein product: CASSSGLAGNNEQFF.

This clonotype was seen just once. The rearrangement uses TRBV6-1 and TRBJ1-4; a possible D gene is TRBD1 (6 bases). With 4 bases removed from V and 5 bases from J, the gap between germline ends came to 17 bases. Germline CDR1 is MNHNS and CDR2 is SASEGT. CDR3 length equals 16 residues. In nucleotides, the CDR3 is TGTGCCAGCAGTGTTTTCGCAGGGGCAGGAAATGAAAAACTGTTTTTT. Protein sequence: CASSVFAGAGNEKLFF.

CDR3 in DNA: TGTGCCAGCGGGGGTAGAAAAGAGACCCAGTACTTC. It specifies CASGGRKETQYF. The rearrangement uses TRBV6-5 and TRBJ2-5; D assignment may be TRBD1 or TRBD2 (5 bases each). Germline values: CDR1 MNHEY, CDR2 SVGAGI. Trimming took off 8 bases at V and 3 bases at J, with 10 bases between the two ends. This CDR3 has 12 amino acids.

In regard to this clonotype: One base away lies a much larger clone, so this may be a sequencing read error. The DNA of the CDR3 is TGCGCCAGCAGCCAAGGCCGATTATACGAGCAGTTCTTC. Amino acids: CASSQGRLYEQFF. V usage is TRBV4-3 and J usage is TRBJ2-1; D remains unclear. The germline V gene encodes CDR1 LGHNA and CDR2 YSLEER. CDR3 size: 13 residues. V lost 1 base to trimming and J lost 10 bases, with 11 bases between them.

The chain joins TRBV20-1 to TRBJ2-1, with TRBD2 matching over 7 bases. CDR3 length: 13 amino acids. Germline trimming cut 4 bases from V and 10 bases from J; bases unmatched to any gene: 10. Germline V gene data show CDR1 as DFQATT and CDR2 as SNEGSKA (reference sequence). The CDR3 region has the DNA TGCAGTGCTAATGGGGGGGTCCATACAGAGCAGTTCTTC. It yields the protein CSANGGVHTEQFF.

This rearrangement joins TRBV15 to TRBJ2-4, with D unclear. Germline lookup yields CDR1 LNHNV and CDR2 YYDKDF (reference sequence). The CDR3 contains 13 residues. Trimming took off 0 bases at V and 11 bases at J, with 11 bases between the two ends. The CDR3 reads CATSRDGSRVQYF. As DNA, the CDR3 is TGTGCCACCAGCAGAGATGGCAGCCGAGTTCAGTACTTC.

This rearrangement joins TRBV11-2 to TRBJ1-2, with no clear D. This CDR3 is 12 amino acids long. The germline V and J ends were trimmed by 1 base and 7 bases, with 7 bases remaining between them. Germline-derived CDR1 and CDR2 are SGHAT and FQNNGV. CDR3 DNA sequence: TGTGCCAGCAGCTTAGGAGTTCGTGGCTACACCTTC. Protein product: CASSLGVRGYTF. Combining the CDR3 with reference TRBV11-2 and TRBJ1-2 gives the whole variable domain EAGVAQSPRYKIIEKRQSVAFWCNPISGHATLYWYQQILGQGPKLLIQFQNNGVVDDSQLPKDRFSAERLKGVDSTLKIQPAKLEDSAVYLCASSLGVRGYTFGSGTRLTVV.

The V and J genes are TRBV10-3 and TRBJ2-7; 7 bases map to TRBD1. CDR1 and CDR2 (germline): ENHRY, SYGVKD. The V and J ends lost 7 bases and 2 bases, in that order; junction bases with no gene match: 14. The CDR3 consists of 16 residues. CDR3 region: CAINSGTAETAYEQYF. CDR3 coding DNA: TGTGCCATCAACTCCGGGACAGCCGAAACAGCCTACGAGCAGTACTTC.

The chain recombines TRBV7-2 with TRBJ2-4; no clear D. The DNA end favors TRBJ2-7, so the J call may be wrong. This CDR3 has 14 residues. CDR1 and CDR2 (germline): SGHTA, FQGNSA. This CDR3 reads CASSSTATGYEQYF. Written as DNA, the CDR3 is TGTGCCAGCAGCTCAACCGCGACTGGATACGAGCAGTACTTC.

This clonotype came up a few times. The chain recombines TRBV7-9 with TRBJ2-4, with D possibly matching TRBD2 (5 bases). Near its end, the DNA agrees better with TRBJ2-5, so the J call may be wrong. Looked up from germline, CDR1 is SEHNR and CDR2 is FQNEAQ (reference sequence). This CDR3 has 14 amino acids. The DNA for the CDR3 is TGTGCCAGCAGCTTAGGGCTAGCAACGGAGACCCAGTACTTC. This gives the protein CASSLGLATETQYF.

This chain uses TRBV6-1 with TRBJ2-1, with 8 bases matching TRBD2. With V trimmed by 10 bases and J by 4 bases, 15 bases remained unmatched. Germline values: CDR1 MNHNS, CDR2 SASEGT. This CDR3 has 16 amino acids. In nucleotides, the CDR3 is TGTGCCACCCTTTTTTCGGGACTAGGTCCTTACAATGAGCAGTTCTTC. Protein: CATLFSGLGPYNEQFF.

This clonotype was detected a few times. J is TRBJ2-7 and V is TRBV7-9; possibly TRBD1 for D (6 bases). This CDR3 is built from 13 residues. V was pared by 5 bases and J by 3 bases, with 11 bases between. The germline V gene has CDR1 SEHNR and CDR2 FQNEAQ (reference sequence). This CDR3 is CASSLQQGYEQYF. The CDR3 region has the DNA TGTGCCAGCAGCCTTCAACAGGGCTACGAGCAGTACTTC.

This clonotype has more than one count but fewer than ten. CDR3 DNA sequence: TGTGCCAGCAGCTTAACCACGGAGAACACTGAAGCTTTCTTT. Translation gives CASSLTTENTEAFF. The chain combines TRBV13 with TRBJ1-1; D call uncertain. This CDR3 has 14 residues. Trimming stripped 2 bases from V and 1 base from J, with 8 bases between. The V gene's germline CDR1 is PRHDT and CDR2 FYEKMQ (reference sequence).

The gene calls are TRBV29-1 and TRBJ2-2; 7 bases line up with TRBD1. This CDR3 contains 13 residues. The V and J ends lost 6 bases and 6 bases, in that order; junction bases with no gene match: 7. Germline V gives CDR1 SQVTM, CDR2 ANQGSEA. The CDR3 nucleotides read TGCAGCGTCGACAGGGATGACGCCGGGGAGCTGTTTTTT. Protein sequence: CSVDRDDAGELFF.

The chain uses TRBV2 and TRBJ2-4, with a tentative D call TRBD1 (6 bases). The CDR3 is 15 residues long. Trimming stripped 4 bases from V and 13 bases from J, with 23 bases between. Germline V CDR1 and CDR2: SNHLY, FYNNEI. The CDR3 here is CASSAGQGFYNEQYF. Written as DNA, the CDR3 is TGTGCCAGCAGTGCGGGGCAGGGGTTCTACAATGAGCAGTACTTC.

The chain employs TRBV15 and TRBJ2-6, with D perhaps TRBD2 (5 bases). Trimming took 0 bases from V and 0 from J, leaving 12 bases between them. The CDR3 runs to 18 residues. Germline V CDR1 and CDR2: LNHNV, YYDKDF (reference sequence). The CDR3 DNA sequence: TGTGCCACCAGCAGAGACCTGGACTCGCTCTCTGGGGCCAACGTCCTGACTTTC. It translates to CATSRDLDSLSGANVLTF.

The chain combines TRBV20-1 with TRBJ2-7; D uncertain. The CDR3 length is 13 residues. The ends were cut back, 3 bases at V and 1 base at J, with 10 bases in the middle. Germline loops: CDR1 DFQATT, CDR2 SNEGSKA (reference sequence). This CDR3 is CSASPQLSYEQYF. The CDR3 bases are TGCAGTGCTAGTCCCCAACTGTCCTACGAGCAGTACTTC.

In its sample, this clonotype was seen a few times. V and J are TRBV20-1 and TRBJ2-1, with D perhaps matching TRBD2 (5 bases). With 3 bases removed from V and 12 bases from J, the gap between germline ends came to 12 bases. Germline loops: CDR1 DFQATT, CDR2 SNEGSKA (reference sequence). The CDR3 covers 11 residues. CDR3 nucleotides: TGCAGTGCTAGGAGGGTAGACCGGCAGTTCTTC. This sequence encodes CSARRVDRQFF.

J is TRBJ2-5 and V is TRBV11-3; TRBD2 aligns across 8 bases. Germline V gene sequence: CDR1 SGHNT, CDR2 YENEEA. There are 16 residues in the CDR3. J lost 3 bases, V lost 4 bases, and 10 bases had no gene match. This CDR3 reads CASSSPPGLEEETQYF. The CDR3 DNA reads as TGTGCCAGCAGCTCGCCACCGGGACTAGAAGAAGAGACCCAGTACTTC.

Only a few counts were recorded for this clonotype. The genes are TRBV7-2 and TRBJ2-1, with 12 bases that match TRBD2. The CDR3 totals 17 residues. Germline V CDR1 and CDR2: SGHTA, FQGNSA. J lost 6 bases, V lost 1 base, and 7 bases had no gene match. The CDR3 region is CASSLVSTSGRINEQFF. In DNA, the CDR3 is TGTGCCAGCAGCTTAGTATCGACTAGCGGGAGAATCAATGAGCAGTTCTTC. The variable domain in full, with the rest retrieved from reference TRBV7-2 and TRBJ2-1, is GAGVSQSPSNKVTEKGKDVELRCDPISGHTALYWYRQSLGQGLEFLIYFQGNSAPDKSGLPSDRFSAERTGGSVSTLTIQRTQQEDSAVYLCASSLVSTSGRINEQFFGPGTRLTVL.

The rearrangement links TRBV27 to TRBJ2-7; 12 bases align to TRBD2. The CDR3 consists of 14 residues. The germline CDR1 and CDR2 sequences are MNHEY and SMNVEV (reference sequence). The trim removed 4 bases at V and 8 bases at J, leaving 6 bases unmatched. The CDR3: CASSSGLAGSKQYF. CDR3 nucleotide sequence: TGTGCCAGCAGTTCGGGACTAGCGGGTTCCAAGCAGTACTTC.

J is TRBJ2-7 and V is TRBV20-1; TRBD1 matches 9 bases. CDR3 length: 14 residues. Trimming at V came to 3 bases and at J to 4 bases, leaving 7 bases not matched to a gene. The germline V gene encodes CDR1 DFQATT and CDR2 SNEGSKA (reference sequence). The CDR3 reads CSASPRQGVYEQYF. The CDR3 region has the DNA TGCAGTGCTAGTCCAAGACAGGGGGTATACGAGCAGTACTTC.

This clonotype came up once. Relative to the germline gene, one junction end is altered; a read error may explain this. This sequence joins TRBV6-5 and TRBJ1-2; TRBD1 matches at 7 bases. The germline CDR1 and CDR2 sequences are MNHEY and SVGAGI. This CDR3 region has 16 residues. The CDR3: CANSSEGQSSGYGYTF. The CDR3 DNA is TGTGCCAACAGTTCCGAGGGACAGTCCTCGGGCTATGGCTACACCTTC.

This chain links TRBV28 with TRBJ2-7, with 11 nucleotides matching TRBD2. CDR3 length equals 16 residues. The germline CDR1 and CDR2 sequences are MDHEN and SYDVKM. V was pared by 2 bases and J by 3 bases, with 6 bases of the junction left unmatched. CDR3 sequence (DNA): TGTGCCAGCAGTTTAGATACTAGCGGGAGTCGCTACGAGCAGTACTTC. Amino acid sequence: CASSLDTSGSRYEQYF.

The V and J genes are TRBV20-1 and TRBJ1-2; TRBD1 might be the D (5 bases). The CDR3 loop spans 14 amino acids. Germline V gene data show CDR1 as DFQATT and CDR2 as SNEGSKA (reference sequence). Trimming removed 8 bases at V and 4 bases at J, with 20 bases between. CDR3 in DNA: TGCAGTTCTCGAACCAGGGAGTCGGGCTATGGCTACACCTTC. It codes for CSSRTRESGYGYTF.

There are many counts of this clonotype. The chain is built from TRBV7-2 and TRBJ1-1; D unclear. The CDR3 is 14 amino acids. V gave up 2 bases and J gave up 0 bases, with 7 bases separating them. Per germline, CDR1 SGHTA and CDR2 FQGNSA. CDR3 in amino acids: CASSLYSLNTEAFF. In DNA form, the CDR3 reads TGTGCCAGCAGCTTATACAGTCTGAACACTGAAGCTTTCTTT.